Listed below are T cell receptor beta chains from one sample, sequenced in a study of blood T cell repertoires in COVID-19. Repertoires were generated with immunoSEQ multiplex PCR, while TCRdb's copy carries only in-frame clones and drops some. The table shows around 170,000 clones, with roughly 70% occurring only once. The sample comprised peripheral blood. These receptors came from a woman older than 75 with acute or convalescent COVID-19. Both conserved end residues are part of each CDR3. The order of the fields is CDR3 DNA, CDR3 protein, clone size, D gene, J gene, V gene. A D gene is named only where the DNA matches it firmly. Rows may omit the clone size; those that give it use once, few, many or a size class.

CDR3nt: TGTGCCAGCAGTTTAAACCGGGACAGTGGCTACACCTTC
CDR3aa: CASSLNRDSGYTF
abundance: NA
d_gene: TRBD1
j_gene: TRBJ1-2
v_gene: TRBV28

CDR3nt: TGTGCCAGCAGCTCCCCGCTAGCGGGAGAAGTCGTAAACACCGGGGAGCTGTTTTTT
CDR3aa: CASSSPLAGEVVNTGELFF
abundance: medium-sized
d_gene: TRBD2
j_gene: TRBJ2-2
v_gene: TRBV3-1/TRBV3-2

CDR3nt: TGTGCCTGGAGTGTACAGGGCGGTTATAATAATTCACCCCTCCACTTT
CDR3aa: CAWSVQGGYNNSPLHF
abundance: few
d_gene: NA
j_gene: TRBJ1-6
v_gene: TRBV30

CDR3nt: TGCGCCAGCAGCGTCGGTTATATCCCTTCCTACAATGAGCAGTTCTTC
CDR3aa: CASSVGYIPSYNEQFF
abundance: NA
d_gene: NA
j_gene: TRBJ2-1
v_gene: TRBV5-1

CDR3nt: TGTGCCAGTAGGTTCCGGGAGAACTATGGCTACACCTTC
CDR3aa: CASRFRENYGYTF
abundance: NA
d_gene: NA
j_gene: TRBJ1-2
v_gene: TRBV19

CDR3nt: TGCGCCAGCAGCCAAGGCCAGGGCGATGAAAAACTGTTTTTT
CDR3aa: CASSQGQGDEKLFF
abundance: NA
d_gene: NA
j_gene: TRBJ1-4
v_gene: TRBV4-3

CDR3nt: TGTGCCAGCAGCTTAGTACTAGCGAGAGAACACGAGCAGTACTTC
CDR3aa: CASSLVLAREHEQYF
abundance: few
d_gene: TRBD2
j_gene: TRBJ2-7
v_gene: TRBV11-2

CDR3nt: TGTGCCAGCAGCGTAGACCGGGACAGGAATGCCGGGGAGCTGTTTTTT
CDR3aa: CASSVDRDRNAGELFF
abundance: few
d_gene: TRBD1
j_gene: TRBJ2-2
v_gene: TRBV9

CDR3nt: TGTGCCAGCAGCTTGGCGCTGGAGGGCAAGGAAGCTTTCTTT
CDR3aa: CASSLALEGKEAFF
abundance: NA
d_gene: NA
j_gene: TRBJ1-1
v_gene: TRBV7-2

CDR3nt: TGTGCCAGCAGCGACGGACTAGCGGGAGTAGAAACCGGGGAGCTGTTTTTT
CDR3aa: CASSDGLAGVETGELFF
abundance: NA
d_gene: TRBD2
j_gene: TRBJ2-2
v_gene: TRBV5-4

CDR3nt: TGTGCCAGTGGAGCCCCGGGACAGGGAAACGAGCAGTACTTC
CDR3aa: CASGAPGQGNEQYF
abundance: NA
d_gene: TRBD1
j_gene: TRBJ2-7
v_gene: TRBV28

CDR3nt: TGTGCCACCAGTGATTTGCATGTACCGGGAGGGCACAATGAGCAGTTCTTC
CDR3aa: CATSDLHVPGGHNEQFF
abundance: NA
d_gene: TRBD2
j_gene: TRBJ2-1
v_gene: TRBV24-1

CDR3nt: TGTGCCAGCAGGGGGCCCTATAATCAGCCCCAGCATTTT
CDR3aa: CASRGPYNQPQHF
abundance: NA
d_gene: TRBD1
j_gene: TRBJ1-5
v_gene: TRBV19

CDR3nt: TGTGCCAGCAGTGAACCCCCACACACAGATACGCAGTATTTT
CDR3aa: CASSEPPHTDTQYF
abundance: NA
d_gene: NA
j_gene: TRBJ2-3
v_gene: TRBV25-1

CDR3nt: TGTGCCAGCGGTCCGAGAAGCCCCGGCACAGATACGCAGTATTTT
CDR3aa: CASGPRSPGTDTQYF
abundance: NA
d_gene: NA
j_gene: TRBJ2-3
v_gene: TRBV21-1

CDR3nt: TGTGCCATCAGTGAGTCGACTCGTCTGGCTAACTATGGCTACACCTTC
CDR3aa: CAISESTRLANYGYTF
abundance: NA
d_gene: NA
j_gene: TRBJ1-2
v_gene: TRBV10-3

CDR3nt: TGTGCCAGCAGTCCTTCGACAGGGGATAGCAATCAGCCCCAGCATTTT
CDR3aa: CASSPSTGDSNQPQHF
abundance: NA
d_gene: TRBD1
j_gene: TRBJ1-5
v_gene: TRBV27

CDR3nt: TGTGCCAGCAGCCAGGACAGGCGCCGCGAGCAGTACTTC
CDR3aa: CASSQDRRREQYF
abundance: NA
d_gene: TRBD1
j_gene: TRBJ2-7
v_gene: TRBV6-6

CDR3nt: TGTGCCAGCCAGCTAGGGGGAAACACTGAAGCTTTCTTT
CDR3aa: CASQLGGNTEAFF
abundance: NA
d_gene: NA
j_gene: TRBJ1-1
v_gene: TRBV6-5

CDR3nt: TGTGCCAGCAGTGAGGACAGGGGAAAACTGTTTTTT
CDR3aa: CASSEDRGKLFF
abundance: NA
d_gene: TRBD1
j_gene: TRBJ1-4
v_gene: TRBV2

CDR3nt: TGTGCCAGCACCCATCTCTCACAGGGCGGTGAAAAACTGTTTTTT
CDR3aa: CASTHLSQGGEKLFF
abundance: NA
d_gene: NA
j_gene: TRBJ1-4
v_gene: TRBV11-2

CDR3nt: TGTGCCATCAGGCGCGCAGGGGGGGAACTAGCGGGCTACAATGAGCAGTTCTTC
CDR3aa: CAIRRAGGELAGYNEQFF
abundance: NA
d_gene: TRBD2
j_gene: TRBJ2-1
v_gene: TRBV10-3

CDR3nt: TGTGCCTGGACTACTAGCGGGTCCACAGATACGCAGTATTTT
CDR3aa: CAWTTSGSTDTQYF
abundance: once
d_gene: TRBD2
j_gene: TRBJ2-3
v_gene: TRBV30

CDR3nt: TGTGCCAGTATTGACACAGGCACCGGGGGGGATGAGCAGTTCTTC
CDR3aa: CASIDTGTGGDEQFF
abundance: NA
d_gene: TRBD2
j_gene: TRBJ2-1
v_gene: TRBV6-5

CDR3nt: TGTGCCAGCAGTTTAATAGAGGGCCCTACAAACACCGGGGAGCTGTTTTTT
CDR3aa: CASSLIEGPTNTGELFF
abundance: NA
d_gene: NA
j_gene: TRBJ2-2
v_gene: TRBV28

CDR3nt: TGCGCCAGCAGCCAAGTGGGGGCCCGCAGGTCCTATAATTCACCCCTCCACTTT
CDR3aa: CASSQVGARRSYNSPLHF
abundance: NA
d_gene: NA
j_gene: TRBJ1-6
v_gene: TRBV4-1

CDR3nt: TGTGCCAGCAGCTTAAAGAGGCTAGCTCCCCATGAGCAGTTCTTC
CDR3aa: CASSLKRLAPHEQFF
abundance: NA
d_gene: NA
j_gene: TRBJ2-1
v_gene: TRBV7-8

CDR3nt: TGTGCCAGTAGTATAAGTCGCGGGGGGCTCTCCTACGAGCAGTACTTC
CDR3aa: CASSISRGGLSYEQYF
abundance: NA
d_gene: TRBD2
j_gene: TRBJ2-7
v_gene: TRBV19

CDR3nt: TGTGCCAGCAAGTTAGGGGGTTATAATTCACCCCTCCACTTT
CDR3aa: CASKLGGYNSPLHF
abundance: NA
d_gene: NA
j_gene: TRBJ1-6
v_gene: TRBV6-5

CDR3nt: TGTGCCAGCAGTTTACTCAGGGGAGAGACCCAGTACTTC
CDR3aa: CASSLLRGETQYF
abundance: NA
d_gene: NA
j_gene: TRBJ2-5
v_gene: TRBV27

CDR3nt: TGTGCCAGCGAAGCCGGGAGCTCCTACGAGCAGTACTTC
CDR3aa: CASEAGSSYEQYF
abundance: NA
d_gene: NA
j_gene: TRBJ2-7
v_gene: TRBV28

CDR3nt: TGCGCCAGCAGTACAGGGGTTTACTATGGCTACACCTTC
CDR3aa: CASSTGVYYGYTF
abundance: few
d_gene: TRBD1
j_gene: TRBJ1-2
v_gene: TRBV5-1

CDR3nt: TGTGCCAGCAGCTTGGGAACGGGAGGATTCTACAATGAGCAGTTCTTC
CDR3aa: CASSLGTGGFYNEQFF
abundance: NA
d_gene: TRBD2
j_gene: TRBJ2-1
v_gene: TRBV5-5

CDR3nt: TGCGCCAGCAGCCAAGACCCGGCGGACCTAGCAAGAGATACGCAGTATTTT
CDR3aa: CASSQDPADLARDTQYF
abundance: NA
d_gene: NA
j_gene: TRBJ2-3
v_gene: TRBV4-3

CDR3nt: TGTGCCAGCAGCCCCCGGGACAGACCCTACGAGCAGTACTTC
CDR3aa: CASSPRDRPYEQYF
abundance: NA
d_gene: TRBD1
j_gene: TRBJ2-7
v_gene: TRBV3-1/TRBV3-2